The rows below give T cell receptor beta chains drawn from one sample of a study of early T cells in non-severe SARS-CoV-2 infection. Each CDR3 protein gets one entry after TCRdb re-called the 5' RACE reads with MiXCR. The repertoire holds about 48,000 distinct CDR3 sequences, with more than 6.5% as singletons. The sequenced sample consisted of whole blood. These TCRs come from an adult who was a healthcare worker with PCR-confirmed SARS-CoV-2 infection or an uninfected control (not recorded which). Both conserved end residues are part of each CDR3. D genes are given only for firm matches. Size tells how often a clone was seen (once, few, many) or the class of an expanded clone, and some rows leave it out.

d_call	clone_size	j_call	v_call	cdr3_nt	cdr3_aa
NA	many	TRBJ1-5	TRBV19	TGTGCCAGTAGGGTAGTAAGCCATAGCAATCAGCCCCAGCATTTT	CASRVVSHSNQPQHF
NA	many	TRBJ2-2	TRBV10-3	TGTGCCATCAGTAAAAGGACCGGGGGCACCGGGGAGCTGTTTTTT	CAISKRTGGTGELFF
NA	many	TRBJ2-7	TRBV28	TGTGCCAGCAGTTTTAGCAGGAACACCTACGAGCAGTACTTC	CASSFSRNTYEQYF
NA	many	TRBJ1-1	TRBV5-5	TGTGCCAGCAGCTTGATCCGGAATACTGAAGCTTTCTTT	CASSLIRNTEAFF
TRBD1	NA	TRBJ1-1	TRBV11-2	TGTGCCAGCAGCCCCCGACAGGGAAGGACGAACACTGAAGCTTTCTTT	CASSPRQGRTNTEAFF
TRBD2	many	TRBJ2-3	TRBV20-1	TGCAGTGCTAGAGATCCGGGCCGGGGGGGCCAAGGGGCGTTAGATACGCAGTATTTT	CSARDPGRGGQGALDTQYF
TRBD1	few	TRBJ1-5	TRBV19	TGTGCCAGTAGTACCCACCACAGGGGTCCCGGGGGTCAGCCCCAGCATTTT	CASSTHHRGPGGQPQHF
NA	many	TRBJ2-1	TRBV25-1	TGTGCCAGCAGTGAATACTCCCAACCCGATGAGCAGTTCTTC	CASSEYSQPDEQFF
NA	few	TRBJ2-5	TRBV10-1	TGCGCCAGCAGGCGGGATGAGACCCAGTACTTC	CASRRDETQYF
NA	many	TRBJ2-3	TRBV5-5	TGTGCCAGCAGCTTGGTGATGGCAGATACGCAGTATTTT	CASSLVMADTQYF
TRBD1	many	TRBJ1-2	TRBV5-6	TGTGCCAGCAGCTTGTGGGACAGGCCAACGATAGGCTACACCTTC	CASSLWDRPTIGYTF
TRBD1	many	TRBJ2-2	TRBV4-1	TGCGCCAGCTCTCTGGAGAGGGGGCGACCCACCGGGGAGCTGTTTTTT	CASSLERGRPTGELFF
TRBD1	many	TRBJ1-6	TRBV10-3	TGTGCCGGAGCACAGGGGGCGACGGATTCACCCCTCCACTTT	CAGAQGATDSPLHF
TRBD2	NA	TRBJ2-7	TRBV20-1	TGCAGTGCTAGGGGACTAGCGGGGGAAAACTACGAGCAGTACTTC	CSARGLAGENYEQYF
TRBD1	NA	TRBJ2-3	TRBV7-3	TGTGCCAGCAGCATGGGACAGGGGATCGCAGATACGCAGTATTTT	CASSMGQGIADTQYF
NA	NA	TRBJ2-1	TRBV12-3/TRBV12-4	TGTGCCAGCAGCCGGCCACCCGATGAGCAGTTCTTC	CASSRPPDEQFF
NA	NA	TRBJ2-7	TRBV9	TGTGCCAGCAGCGCAGGGGTTAGCTCCTACGAGCAGTACTTC	CASSAGVSSYEQYF
NA	few	TRBJ2-1	TRBV10-1	TGCGCCAGCAGTGAGTCGAGCGGCCTTAATGAGCAGTTCTTC	CASSESSGLNEQFF
TRBD2	NA	TRBJ2-1	TRBV20-1	TGCAGTGCTAGAGAATCACTAGCGGGGGGAAATGAGCAGTTCTTC	CSARESLAGGNEQFF
TRBD1	NA	TRBJ2-2	TRBV20-1	TGCAGTGTCGAGGGGGCCACCGGGGAGCTGTTTTTT	CSVEGATGELFF
TRBD2	NA	TRBJ2-1	TRBV2	TGTGCCAGCAGTGAATCTCGCGGGGGGGCCGGTGAGCAGTTCTTC	CASSESRGGAGEQFF
TRBD1	many	TRBJ2-3	TRBV27	TGTGCCAGCAGTTTAACGGGACAGTGGCCCGCAGATACGCAGTATTTT	CASSLTGQWPADTQYF
NA	NA	TRBJ2-5	TRBV3-1	TGTGCCAGCAGCCATGGGACCCAGTACTTC	CASSHGTQYF
TRBD2	NA	TRBJ2-6	TRBV29-1	TGCAGCGTCCAGGGCGGGAGCTCTGGGGCCAACGTCCTGACTTTC	CSVQGGSSGANVLTF
NA	few	TRBJ2-7	TRBV6-5	TGTGCCAGCAGCTCAGACAGAAGCTCCTACGAGCAGTACTTC	CASSSDRSSYEQYF
TRBD1	few	TRBJ2-2	TRBV6-6	TGTGCCAGCAGTACCCGAGACAGGGGGGGCGGCGGGGAGCTGTTTTTT	CASSTRDRGGGGELFF
NA	many	TRBJ1-1	TRBV4-1	TGCGCCAGCAGCCATCTTCAAAGGACAGCTCAGACTGAAGCTTTCTTT	CASSHLQRTAQTEAFF
NA	many	TRBJ1-3	TRBV28	TGTGCCAGCAGTTTCACCGGGACCCAAGTTGGAAACACCATATATTTT	CASSFTGTQVGNTIYF
NA	few	TRBJ2-3	TRBV10-3	TGTGCCATCAGTGAGGGGGGAGCTAGCACAGATACGCAGTATTTT	CAISEGGASTDTQYF
TRBD1	NA	TRBJ1-4	TRBV5-4	TGTGCCAGCAGCTCTACAGGGGCCGGGTCAAATGAAAAACTGTTTTTT	CASSSTGAGSNEKLFF
NA	many	TRBJ1-2	TRBV5-4	TGTGCCAGCAGCTCCAGTGAGGGTATGAAAGTGAAAGGCTACACCTTC	CASSSSEGMKVKGYTF
NA	many	TRBJ2-3	TRBV12-3/TRBV12-4	TGTGCCAGCAGTTACCAGGGTATAGATACGCAGTATTTT	CASSYQGIDTQYF
NA	few	TRBJ2-7	TRBV6-6	TGTGCCAGCACTCAGGACTATTCCTACGAGCAGTACTTC	CASTQDYSYEQYF
NA	many	TRBJ2-2	TRBV21-1	TGTGCCAGCAGCAACGACGAGAGGGCGGAGTACACCGGGGAGCTGTTTTTT	CASSNDERAEYTGELFF
TRBD1	few	TRBJ2-2	TRBV5-4	TGTGCCAGCAGCTTGCAGGGGGCGAACACCGGGGAGCTGTTTTTT	CASSLQGANTGELFF
TRBD1	few	TRBJ2-2	TRBV2	TGTGCCAGCTCCGGGACAGGGAAACCCGGGGAGCTGTTTTTT	CASSGTGKPGELFF
NA	NA	TRBJ2-1	TRBV4-3	TGCGCCAGCAGCCAAAGTAGGTTCTGGGATGAGCAGTTCTTC	CASSQSRFWDEQFF
TRBD1	NA	TRBJ2-2	TRBV28	TGTGCCAGCAGCTCTCAGGGGGCAGTCGGGGAGCTGTTTTTT	CASSSQGAVGELFF
NA	NA	TRBJ2-1	TRBV27	TGTGCCAGCAGTTTGGCTAGCGAGTGGAATGAGCAGTTCTTC	CASSLASEWNEQFF
TRBD1	few	TRBJ2-1	TRBV27	TGTGCCAGCAGTTTTTCCGGGACAGGGATAAACAATGAGCAGTTCTTC	CASSFSGTGINNEQFF
TRBD1	many	TRBJ2-3	TRBV11-3	TGTGCCAGCAGCACCGGACAGGCTAACACAGATACGCAGTATTTT	CASSTGQANTDTQYF
NA	many	TRBJ1-1	TRBV12-3/TRBV12-4	TGTGCCAGCAGTTTAGCGGGCGACACTGAAGCTTTCTTT	CASSLAGDTEAFF
NA	many	TRBJ1-5	TRBV20-1	TGCAGTGCTAGAGATGGAGCGGTACGGAACAATCAGCCCCAGCATTTT	CSARDGAVRNNQPQHF
NA	many	TRBJ1-5	TRBV12-3/TRBV12-4	TGTGCCAGCAGCCTAAACCAGGGAAATCAGCCCCAGCATTTT	CASSLNQGNQPQHF
TRBD2	many	TRBJ2-5	TRBV29-1	TGCAGCGCCTCTAAGACGGGAGGAGAGACCCAGTACTTC	CSASKTGGETQYF
NA	many	TRBJ1-1	TRBV12-3/TRBV12-4	TGTGCCAGTTCGGAACAGGGAGGTTTCAGAAACACTGAAGCTTTCTTT	CASSEQGGFRNTEAFF
NA	many	TRBJ1-5	TRBV27	TGTGCCAGCAGTTTAGTCCGGGGGGGCAATCAGCCCCAGCATTTT	CASSLVRGGNQPQHF
NA	few	TRBJ2-5	TRBV28	TGTGCCAGCAGTTTACTTCGGCATAGTAGGGCGAGAGAGACCCAGTACTTC	CASSLLRHSRARETQYF